This T cell receptor beta chain was profiled in a study of blood T cell repertoires in COVID-19. Study-level background: Collection of acute and convalescent COVID-19 samples took place in the United States, Italy and Spain. Sources were T cells, B-cell-depleted T cells, or PBMCs; the material itself was cDNA or gDNA.

The CDR3 contains 13 residues. V lost 3 bases to trimming and J lost 8 bases; unmatched junction nucleotides: 3. Germline CDR1 is ENHRY and CDR2 is SYGVKD. Authors' processing steps: Reference gene primer amplification in the assay estimated nucleated cell counts. Method: immunoSEQ multiplex PCR; TCRdb's copy keeps in-frame clones and lacks some. From that table come the V and J calls and clone size; the DNA was used to work out D and trimming. The repertoire holds more than 200,000 clones, with approximately 90% as singletons. The TCR originated in a woman in her thirties or forties who had recovered from COVID-19. This rearrangement joins TRBV10-3 to TRBJ1-4, with 7 bases identical to TRBD1. Sequenced: peripheral blood. For the CDR3, the DNA is TGTGCCATCAGTGATGGGACAGCCGAAAAACTGTTTTTT. This encodes CAISDGTAEKLFF.